These T cell receptor beta chains were read from a single sample in a study of a mutant IDH1 vaccine in newly diagnosed glioma. Sequenced by immunoSEQ multiplex PCR; TCRdb stores in-frame clones only, minus some. The sample yields some 120,000 clones, 80% seen once. Their antigens are not known. The sequencing used PBMCs, collected from a glioma patient whose treatment included an IDH1 peptide vaccine. The receptors stem from a man in his forties with glioma. Both conserved end residues are part of each CDR3. A D gene is named only where the DNA matches it firmly. Rows give clone size only sometimes, using once, few, many, or a class for an expanded clone.

clone size | J gene | V gene | D gene | CDR3 protein | CDR3 DNA
few | TRBJ1-5 | TRBV25-1 | NA | CASRDGGANQPQHF | TGTGCCAGCAGGGATGGGGGCGCAAATCAGCCCCAGCATTTT
NA | TRBJ2-7 | TRBV7-2 | TRBD2 | CASSGTSGTYEQYF | TGTGCCAGCAGCGGGACTAGCGGGACCTACGAGCAGTACTTC
NA | TRBJ2-1 | TRBV9 | TRBD1 | CASSVVTGTGFDEQFF | TGTGCCAGCAGCGTCGTCACCGGGACAGGGTTCGATGAGCAGTTCTTC
NA | TRBJ2-7 | TRBV10-3 | TRBD2 | CAISEPSGGPGSYEQYF | TGTGCCATCAGTGAGCCTAGCGGGGGGCCCGGCTCCTACGAGCAGTACTTC
NA | TRBJ2-2 | TRBV5-1 | NA | CASSLGRPTGELFF | TGCGCCAGCAGCTTGGGGAGGCCCACCGGGGAGCTGTTTTTT
NA | TRBJ1-4 | TRBV18 | NA | CASSPIGAPTNEKLFF | TGTGCCAGCTCACCGATAGGGGCTCCAACTAATGAAAAACTGTTTTTT
NA | TRBJ1-5 | TRBV7-2 | NA | CASSLKGDQPQHF | TGTGCCAGCAGCTTGAAGGGGGATCAGCCCCAGCATTTT
few | TRBJ2-5 | TRBV5-4 | TRBD1 | CASSSLRQGRETQYF | TGTGCCAGCAGCTCGCTAAGACAGGGGAGGGAGACCCAGTACTTC
NA | TRBJ2-7 | TRBV4-2 | NA | CASSQDIGRYEQYF | TGTGCCAGCAGCCAAGATATAGGCCGATACGAGCAGTACTTC
NA | TRBJ2-7 | TRBV14 | NA | CASSQVGVEQYF | TGTGCCAGCAGCCAAGTCGGGGTCGAGCAGTACTTC
NA | TRBJ2-7 | TRBV18 | NA | CASSVKTRAYEQYF | TGTGCCAGCTCAGTCAAGACTCGTGCCTACGAGCAGTACTTC
NA | TRBJ2-7 | TRBV19 | NA | CASSSWVLDEQYF | TGTGCCAGTAGTTCATGGGTCCTGGACGAGCAGTACTTC
NA | TRBJ2-2 | TRBV6-6 | NA | CASSRGQTNTGELFF | TGTGCCAGCAGCCGAGGACAGACGAACACCGGGGAGCTGTTTTTT
few | TRBJ1-1 | TRBV28 | NA | CASTFPGRGNTEAFF | TGTGCCAGCACCTTCCCGGGAAGGGGGAACACTGAAGCTTTCTTT
NA | TRBJ2-2 | TRBV7-2 | TRBD1 | CASSRDSTAGELFF | TGTGCCAGCAGCCGGGACAGTACGGCCGGGGAGCTGTTTTTT
once | TRBJ1-1 | TRBV18 | TRBD1 | CASSGTANTEAFF | TGTGCCAGCTCTGGGACAGCGAACACTGAAGCTTTCTTT
NA | TRBJ2-7 | TRBV7-7 | NA | CASSPDPSYEQYF | TGTGCTAGCAGTCCCGATCCCTCCTACGAGCAGTACTTC
NA | TRBJ2-1 | TRBV10-2 | NA | CASSEFLWTTSSYNEQFF | TGCGCCAGCAGTGAATTTTTGTGGACAACCAGCTCCTACAATGAGCAGTTCTTC
once | TRBJ1-6 | TRBV5-1 | NA | CASSLGSLSTSPLHF | TGCGCCAGCAGCTTGGGATCCCTAAGTACTTCACCCCTCCACTTT
NA | TRBJ1-2 | TRBV4-2 | TRBD1 | CASSQDVQGVNGYTF | TGTGCCAGCAGCCAAGATGTCCAGGGGGTGAATGGCTACACCTTC
NA | TRBJ2-2 | TRBV11-3 | NA | CASSSDPLNTGELFF | TGTGCCAGCAGCTCGGACCCATTGAACACCGGGGAGCTGTTTTTT
NA | TRBJ2-3 | TRBV6-4 | TRBD2 | CASSPGLAGGSDTQYF | TGTGCCAGCAGTCCGGGACTAGCGGGAGGGTCAGATACGCAGTATTTT
NA | TRBJ2-1 | TRBV15 | NA | CATSIAEGVEQFF | TGTGCCACCAGCATAGCGGAAGGAGTCGAGCAGTTCTTC
NA | TRBJ2-3 | TRBV7-2 | TRBD1 | CASSPPETGGMDTQYF | TGTGCCAGCAGCCCCCCAGAGACAGGGGGTATGGATACGCAGTATTTT
NA | TRBJ2-5 | TRBV7-2 | NA | CASSFPSYQGQETQYF | TGTGCCAGCAGCTTTCCCTCTTATCAGGGTCAAGAGACCCAGTACTTC
NA | TRBJ2-6 | TRBV11-2 | NA | CASSLDGSGANVLTF | TGTGCCAGCAGCCTGGATGGCTCTGGGGCCAACGTCCTGACTTTC
NA | TRBJ2-7 | TRBV5-5 | NA | CASSLEASYEQYF | TGTGCCAGCAGCTTGGAAGCTTCCTACGAGCAGTACTTC